Presented here are 27 T cell receptor beta chains from one specimen sequenced in a study of cytotoxic CD8 clonotypes in ibrutinib-treated CLL. Using immunoSEQ multiplex PCR, the repertoire was profiled, and TCRdb retains in-frame clones only, with some absent. The sample carries 75,000 to 80,000 clones, over 80% recorded once. The sample was PBMCs, taken after 24 months of ibrutinib treatment. These receptor sequences come from a human donor with chronic lymphocytic leukemia.

The chain couples TRBV29-1 to TRBJ2-5, with no clear D. V was trimmed by 7 bases and J by 5 bases, leaving 14 bases between them. Germline V gene sequence: CDR1 SQVTM, CDR2 ANQGSEA. The CDR3 is 12 residues long. The CDR3 sequence: CSGANLGETQYF. CDR3 bases: TGCAGCGGAGCTAATCTTGGGGAGACCCAGTACTTC.

This clone was seen a single time. The V call is TRBV5-6, the J call TRBJ1-5, with a weak D call TRBD1 (5 bases). CDR3 length: 12 amino acids. V lost 2 bases to trimming and J lost 9 bases, with 9 bases between them. Germline V lookup: CDR1 SGHDT, CDR2 YYEEEE. The CDR3 sequence is CASSLWGGPQHF. Written as DNA, the CDR3 is TGTGCCAGCAGCTTATGGGGGGGGCCCCAGCATTTT.

The chain joins TRBV29-1 to TRBJ2-3, with a possible D match to TRBD2 (6 bases). Trimming pared 7 bases from V and 0 bases from J, leaving 17 bases between. Germline CDR1 SQVTM, CDR2 ANQGSEA. The length of the CDR3 is 15 residues. CDR3 nucleotide sequence: TGCAGCGGGGGGGTTGGGGCCTCTAGCACAGATACGCAGTATTTT. Translated, it gives CSGGVGASSTDTQYF.

The rearrangement joins TRBV19 to TRBJ2-1; no definite D call. This CDR3 is 17 amino acids long. The germline V gene has CDR1 LNHDA and CDR2 SQIVND (reference sequence). V was cut by 3 bases and J by 2 bases, with 17 bases left in between. DNA of the CDR3: TGTGCCAGTAGTATTCAGTCGGGTCTTGAGGCCTACAATGAGCAGTTCTTC. Its protein product is CASSIQSGLEAYNEQFF.

The CDR3 sequence: CATSIHSNQPQHF. The CDR3 nucleotides are TGTGCCACCAGCATTCATAGCAATCAGCCCCAGCATTTT. The rearrangement uses TRBV15 and TRBJ1-5; D gene ambiguous. Germline V gives CDR1 LNHNV, CDR2 YYDKDF (reference sequence). The CDR3 is made up of 13 amino acids. The V gene lost 4 bases and the J gene lost 0 bases, with 4 bases spanning the gap.

The rearrangement joins TRBV19 to TRBJ1-2; weak D call: TRBD1 (5 bases). This CDR3 is built from 15 residues. Germline V gives CDR1 LNHDA, CDR2 SQIVND (reference sequence). V was clipped by 5 bases and J by 5 bases, with 18 bases between them. The CDR3 sequence: CASSSTPTVNYGYTF. The CDR3 DNA reads TGTGCCAGTAGTTCCACCCCGACAGTAAATTATGGCTACACCTTC.

The chain has TRBV7-6 and TRBJ2-7; D call uncertain. V gave up 1 base and J gave up 5 bases, with 3 bases separating them. CDR3 length: 11 amino acids. CDR1 and CDR2 from the germline V gene are SGHVS and FNYEAQ. CDR3 amino acids: CASSLEDEQYF. CDR3 coding DNA: TGTGCCAGCAGCTTAGAGGACGAGCAGTACTTC.

The rearrangement links TRBV5-4 to TRBJ2-1; D might be TRBD2 (7 bases). Germline-derived CDR1 and CDR2 are SGHNT and YYREEE (reference sequence). CDR3 length: 16 amino acids. V lost 4 bases to trimming and J lost 2 bases, with 16 bases between them. The CDR3 region has the DNA TGTGCCAGCAGCAGGGGGGGATTAGAGGCCTACAATGAGCAGTTCTTC. It translates to CASSRGGLEAYNEQFF.

This clone has just a few counts. Within the sample, other DNA sequences also encode this same CDR3. The chain joins TRBV2 to TRBJ2-3; D gene uncertain. The CDR3 is 14 residues long. Germline V gene sequence: CDR1 SNHLY, CDR2 FYNNEI. V lost 9 bases and J 0 bases, leaving 13 bases between the germline ends. The CDR3: CASSDSLSTDTQYF. The CDR3 DNA reads as TGTGCCAGTTCAGACTCTCTTAGCACAGATACGCAGTATTTT. Filled out from reference TRBV2 and TRBJ2-3, the complete variable domain reads EPEVTQTPSHQVTQMGQEVILRCVPISNHLYFYWYRQILGQKVEFLVSFYNNEISEKSEIFDDQFSVERPDGSNFTLKIRSTKLEDSAMYFCASSDSLSTDTQYFGPGTRLTVL.

J is TRBJ1-1 and V is TRBV7-9; D is uncertain. There are 14 residues in the CDR3. With 1 base removed from V and 4 bases from J, the gap between germline ends came to 10 bases. Per germline, CDR1 SEHNR and CDR2 FQNEAQ (reference sequence). The chain's CDR3 is CASSLDGRITEAFF. The CDR3 region has the DNA TGTGCCAGCAGCTTAGATGGGAGGATCACTGAAGCTTTCTTT.

The rearrangement joins TRBV6-6 to TRBJ2-7; TRBD2 aligns across 8 bases. The CDR3 loop spans 15 amino acids. Germline V gene lookup returns CDR1 MNHNY and CDR2 SVGAGI (reference sequence). V shed 2 bases and J 0 bases; nucleotides not matched to a gene: 3. The chain's CDR3 is CASSYAGGLSYEQYF. The CDR3 bases are TGTGCCAGCAGTTACGCGGGGGGCCTCTCCTACGAGCAGTACTTC.

V is TRBV27 and J is TRBJ2-5; D remains unclear. The germline V gene has CDR1 MNHEY and CDR2 SMNVEV (reference sequence). This CDR3 is 13 amino acids long. Trimming removed 3 bases at V and 4 bases at J, with 9 bases between. The CDR3 spells CASSLGVGETQYF. In DNA form, the CDR3 reads TGTGCCAGCAGTTTGGGTGTCGGAGAGACCCAGTACTTC.

The rearrangement joins TRBV18 to TRBJ2-3; 10 positions match TRBD1. In germline, CDR1 is KGHSH, CDR2 LQKENI. The CDR3 consists of 14 residues. V shed 3 bases, J shed 4 bases, and the junction held 1 base outside the gene matches. The CDR3 bases are TGTGCCAGCTCACCTGGGACAGGGGCAGATACGCAGTATTTT. This translates into CASSPGTGADTQYF. The variable domain in full, completed from reference TRBV18 and TRBJ2-3, reads NAGVMQNPRHLVRRRGQEARLRCSPMKGHSHVYWYRQLPEEGLKFMVYLQKENIIDESGMPKERFSAEFPKEGPSILRIQQVVRGDSAAYFCASSPGTGADTQYFGPGTRLTVL.

This chain links TRBV28 with TRBJ2-5, with D hard to call. Trimming removed 3 bases from V and 5 bases from J, with 10 bases in between. The CDR3 is 13 amino acids. Germline loops: CDR1 MDHEN, CDR2 SYDVKM. The CDR3 DNA reads as TGTGCCAGCAGTTTCCCGGGTGGGGAGACCCAGTACTTC. Translation: CASSFPGGETQYF.

The chain links TRBV6-5 to TRBJ2-1; D gene unclear. The CDR3 runs to 16 residues. Germline V lookup: CDR1 MNHEY, CDR2 SVGAGI. Trimming left V 4 bases short and J 1 base short, with 14 bases between. For the CDR3, the DNA is TGTGCCAGCAGTTCCAACCCGGTTCCGTCCTACAATGAGCAGTTCTTC. This translates into CASSSNPVPSYNEQFF.

The V and J genes are TRBV19 and TRBJ2-3; D may be TRBD1 (6 bases). The length of the CDR3 is 15 residues. The germline V gene encodes CDR1 LNHDA and CDR2 SQIVND (reference sequence). Trimming pared 7 bases from V and 3 bases from J, leaving 17 bases between. CDR3 residues: CASTFEGGRTDTQYF. The CDR3 DNA reads as TGTGCCAGTACTTTCGAAGGGGGAAGGACAGATACGCAGTATTTT.

The rearrangement joins TRBV9 to TRBJ2-7; no clear D. V was pared by 2 bases and J by 2 bases, with 11 bases between. The CDR3 runs to 14 residues. Germline V gives CDR1 SGDLS, CDR2 YYNGEE. The DNA of the CDR3 is TGTGCCAGCAGCGTCGCGACTGATACCTACGAGCAGTACTTC. Encoded protein: CASSVATDTYEQYF. Drawing the rest from reference TRBV9 and TRBJ2-7, the complete variable domain is DSGVTQTPKHLITATGQRVTLRCSPRSGDLSVYWYQQSLDQGLQFLIQYYNGEERAKGNILERFSAQQFPDLHSELNLSSLELGDSALYFCASSVATDTYEQYFGPGTRLTVT.

The chain recombines TRBV6-1 with TRBJ1-5; TRBD1 agrees at 9 bases. V lost 3 bases and J lost 15; bases outside the gene matches: 9. The germline V gene encodes CDR1 MNHNS and CDR2 SASEGT. The CDR3 is made up of 13 amino acids. The CDR3 nucleotides read TGTGCCAGCAGTGAGCTCCCACAGGGGGCCGGGCATTTT. Translation gives CASSELPQGAGHF.

The V gene is TRBV6-1, the J gene TRBJ2-5, with 8 nucleotides matching TRBD2. Germline V gene lookup returns CDR1 MNHNS and CDR2 SASEGT. This CDR3 spans 15 amino acids. J lost 5 bases, V lost 1 base, and 6 bases had no gene match. The chain's CDR3 is CASSEGIAGRETQYF. Written as DNA, the CDR3 is TGTGCCAGCAGTGAAGGGATAGCGGGAAGGGAGACCCAGTACTTC.

V is TRBV5-5 and J is TRBJ2-7, with no clear D. V was trimmed by 4 bases and J by 6 bases, leaving 14 bases between them. The CDR3 contains 13 residues. CDR1 is SGHKS and CDR2 is YYEKEE in the germline V gene (reference sequence). As DNA, the CDR3 is TGTGCCAGCAGCCCTGGTCTCTCCGGCGAGCAGTACTTC. Protein: CASSPGLSGEQYF.

DNA for the CDR3: TGTGCCAGCAGCCCTTCGGGGGGAACCGACTATGGCTACACCTTC. This codes for CASSPSGGTDYGYTF. The chain recombines TRBV6-5 with TRBJ1-2; the D gene is possibly TRBD1 (5 bases). CDR3 length: 15 residues. CDR1 is MNHEY, CDR2 SVGAGI, per germline. V was clipped by 6 bases and J by 3 bases, with 17 bases between them.

This chain connects TRBV7-2 to TRBJ1-2, with D perhaps TRBD1 (5 bases). The CDR3 consists of 17 residues. CDR1 and CDR2 from the germline V gene are SGHTA and FQGNSA. The V and J ends lost 4 bases and 1 base respectively, with 19 bases between them. This chain's CDR3 is CASSYRSRQRFNYGYTF. For the CDR3, the DNA is TGTGCCAGCAGCTATAGGTCGCGACAGCGTTTTAACTATGGCTACACCTTC.

As to this clone: At one end the junction does not follow the germline gene, possibly because of a read error. The chain joins TRBV7-7 to TRBJ2-3; D gene uncertain. The CDR3 loop spans 13 amino acids. Germline V gene sequence: CDR1 SSHAT, CDR2 FNYEAQ (reference sequence). Here the CDR3 DNA reads TGTGCTAGCAGCTTCGGCTCCACAGATACGCAGTATTTT. Its protein is CASSFGSTDTQYF.

This rearrangement joins TRBV29-1 to TRBJ1-1; D not resolved. The germline V and J ends were trimmed by 3 bases and 7 bases, with 9 bases remaining between them. CDR3 length: 11 residues. The V gene's germline CDR1 is SQVTM and CDR2 ANQGSEA. Written as DNA, the CDR3 is TGCAGCGTTGATCAGCCAGGTGAAGCTTTCTTT. It specifies CSVDQPGEAFF.

This clone has only a few counts. V is TRBV28 and J is TRBJ2-1; 8 positions match TRBD2. CDR1 is MDHEN and CDR2 is SYDVKM in the germline V gene. The CDR3 length is 15 residues. Trimming removed 8 bases from V and 5 bases from J; junction bases left unmatched: 11. DNA of the CDR3: TGTGCCAGCTGGTTGCGGGGGGCGGGCAACAATGAGCAGTTCTTC. It is translated as CASWLRGAGNNEQFF.

Points on this clone: At one of its ends the junction is not consistent with the germline gene, which may arise from a read error. The chain recombines TRBV5-4 with TRBJ2-1; D might be TRBD2 (6 bases). This CDR3 contains 13 residues. Germline V gene data show CDR1 as SGHNT and CDR2 as YYREEE (reference sequence). CDR3 nucleotides: TGTGCCAGCAGCCCGGAGGGCCCCCGGGTTAGGATCTTC. Protein: CASSPEGPRVRIF.

The chain couples TRBV18 to TRBJ2-2, with D perhaps TRBD1 (5 bases). The V end was cut by 8 bases, the J end by 6 bases, with 13 bases between. Germline V gene sequence: CDR1 KGHSH, CDR2 LQKENI. The CDR3 extends over 13 amino acids. The CDR3 coding sequence is TGTGCCAGCCGGTTCCTAGGGGCCGGGGAGCTGTTTTTT. Encoded protein: CASRFLGAGELFF.